A single sample is the source of the 17 T cell receptor beta chains below, sequenced in a study of blood T cell repertoires in COVID-19. TCRdb keeps only in-frame clones here, not all; method: immunoSEQ multiplex PCR. The data show under 300,000 clones, about 89% seen once. Sequencing used PBMCs or T cells enriched from blood (not recorded which). All receptors derive from a woman aged 18-29 years who had recovered from COVID-19.

The J gene is TRBJ2-3, the V gene TRBV4-1; 12 bases are shared with TRBD2. Germline CDR1 is MGHRA and CDR2 is YSYEKL. This CDR3 region has 13 residues. V lost 1 base, J lost 14 bases, and 4 bases stayed unmatched. CDR3 coding DNA: TGCGCCAGCAGCCAAGCTAGCGGGGGGGGTAGGTATTTT. This sequence encodes CASSQASGGGRYF.

This chain links TRBV2 with TRBJ2-1, with TRBD1 identical over 11 bases. Germline V lookup: CDR1 SNHLY, CDR2 FYNNEI. V was clipped by 5 bases and J by 5 bases; unmatched bases: 8. The CDR3 is 16 residues long. The CDR3 DNA is TGTGCCAGCAGTCCGTACCGGGACAGGGGGAACAATGAGCAGTTCTTC. This encodes CASSPYRDRGNNEQFF.

V and J are TRBV5-6 and TRBJ2-3; D call uncertain. Trimming shortened V by 0 bases and J by 0 bases, and 8 bases separated the two germline ends. CDR1 and CDR2 (germline): SGHDT, YYEEEE. The CDR3 runs 15 residues. In nucleotides, the CDR3 is TGTGCCAGCAGCTTGGCGCCTACTAGCACAGATACGCAGTATTTT. Translated: CASSLAPTSTDTQYF.

The chain has TRBV5-5 and TRBJ1-2; 8 positions match TRBD1. CDR1 and CDR2 from the germline V gene are SGHKS and YYEKEE (reference sequence). The CDR3 is 15 residues long. The V segment lost 4 bases and the J segment 4 bases; nucleotides outside the gene matches: 9. This chain's CDR3 is CASSQGQAELYGYTF. Written as DNA, the CDR3 is TGTGCCAGCAGCCAGGGACAGGCAGAACTCTATGGCTACACCTTC. Full variable domain (remainder filled in from reference TRBV5-5 and TRBJ1-2): DAGVTQSPTHLIKTRGQQVTLRCSPISGHKSVSWYQQVLGQGPQFIFQYYEKEERGRGNFPDRFSARQFPNYSSELNVNALLLGDSALYLCASSQGQAELYGYTFGSGTRLTVV.

This clone was seen once. The V gene is TRBV15, the J gene TRBJ1-4; 7 positions agree with TRBD1. Germline V gene sequence: CDR1 LNHNV, CDR2 YYDKDF (reference sequence). The CDR3 totals 16 residues. V was pared by 3 bases and J by 7 bases, with 11 bases of the junction left unmatched. CDR3 sequence: CATSRADRARGEKLFF. The CDR3 DNA sequence: TGTGCCACCAGCAGGGCCGACAGGGCGAGGGGTGAAAAACTGTTTTTT. The complete variable domain, with remaining parts taken from reference TRBV15 and TRBJ1-4, reads DAMVIQNPRYQVTQFGKPVTLSCSQTLNHNVMYWYQQKSSQAPKLLFHYYDKDFNNEADTPDNFQSRRPNTSFCFLDIRSPGLGDTAMYLCATSRADRARGEKLFFGSGTQLSVL.

The chain recombines TRBV10-3 with TRBJ2-3; TRBD1 is a possible D gene (5 bases). The CDR3 consists of 12 residues. V was shortened by 10 bases and J by 3 bases, with 11 bases between the two germline ends. Germline CDR1 reads ENHRY; CDR2 reads SYGVKD. The DNA for the CDR3 is TGTGCCACGACGCCAGGGACAGATACGCAGTATTTT. As protein: CATTPGTDTQYF.

Written as DNA, the CDR3 is TGTGCCAGCAGCCAAGTCAGGCCGAGCTCCTACAATGAGCAGTTCTTC. It codes for CASSQVRPSSYNEQFF. V gene TRBV3-1 (or the pseudogene TRBV3-2) combines with J gene TRBJ2-1, with D uncertain. The germline V gene has CDR1 LGHDT and CDR2 YNNKEL (reference sequence). There are 16 residues in the CDR3. Trimming stripped 1 base from V and 0 bases from J, with 10 bases between.

The chain combines TRBV2 with TRBJ1-5, with TRBD1 matching over 7 bases. The CDR3 spans 14 residues. Germline CDR1 SNHLY, CDR2 FYNNEI. V lost 5 bases to trimming and J lost 5 bases; unmatched junction nucleotides: 6. The DNA of the CDR3 is TGTGCCAGCAGTCCGGGACAGAAACATCAGCCCCAGCATTTT. Its translation is CASSPGQKHQPQHF.

The rearrangement links TRBV9 to TRBJ1-3, with D unclear. Germline assignment: CDR1 SGDLS and CDR2 YYNGEE. The CDR3 totals 14 residues. The ends were cut back, 1 base at V and 0 bases at J, with 5 bases in the middle. The CDR3 region is CASSVTDSGNTIYF. In DNA, the CDR3 is TGTGCCAGCAGCGTAACAGACTCTGGAAACACCATATATTTT.

The rearrangement links TRBV18 to TRBJ2-3, with D possibly TRBD2 on 6 matching bases. The V and J ends lost 2 bases and 3 bases respectively, with 9 bases between them. Germline-derived CDR1 and CDR2 are KGHSH and LQKENI. The CDR3 has 14 amino acids. This chain's CDR3 is CASSPETRTDTQYF. Written as DNA, the CDR3 is TGTGCCAGCTCACCAGAGACTAGGACAGATACGCAGTATTTT. Full variable domain (remainder filled in from reference TRBV18 and TRBJ2-3): NAGVMQNPRHLVRRRGQEARLRCSPMKGHSHVYWYRQLPEEGLKFMVYLQKENIIDESGMPKERFSAEFPKEGPSILRIQQVVRGDSAAYFCASSPETRTDTQYFGPGTRLTVL.

The rearrangement joins TRBV11-2 to TRBJ2-2; TRBD2 aligns across 9 bases. The germline V gene has CDR1 SGHAT and CDR2 FQNNGV. The CDR3 loop spans 15 amino acids. V was pared by 5 bases and J by 7 bases, with 8 bases of the junction left unmatched. The CDR3 bases are TGTGCCAGCAGCCCGAGCGGGACTAGCAACGGGGAGCTGTTTTTT. Translated, it gives CASSPSGTSNGELFF.

This clone was counted a few times. The chain employs TRBV5-5 and TRBJ2-3; TRBD1 is a possible D gene (6 bases). The germline V gene has CDR1 SGHKS and CDR2 YYEKEE (reference sequence). The CDR3 consists of 20 residues. Trimming cost V 1 base and J 6 bases, with 30 bases left between them. CDR3: CASSLNTDPNPWKGVDTQYF. CDR3 sequence (DNA): TGTGCCAGCAGCTTGAACACGGACCCCAACCCTTGGAAGGGGGTGGATACGCAGTATTTT.

This clone was observed a single time. The chain employs TRBV6-2 or TRBV6-3 and TRBJ1-1; D is uncertain. V was clipped by 5 bases and J by 4 bases, with 20 bases between them. The CDR3 spans 16 residues. Germline V CDR1 and CDR2: MNHEY, SVGEGT. The CDR3 region is CASSRSEAPISTEAFF. CDR3 bases: TGTGCCAGCAGTAGAAGTGAAGCGCCCATTAGCACTGAAGCTTTCTTT.

V gene TRBV27 combines with J gene TRBJ2-1; 8 bases align to TRBD2. CDR1 is MNHEY and CDR2 is SMNVEV in the germline V gene (reference sequence). J was trimmed by 0 bases and V by 3 bases; bases with no gene match: 1. This CDR3 spans 15 amino acids. This chain's CDR3 is CASSFGRVSYNEQFF. As DNA, the CDR3 is TGTGCCAGCAGTTTCGGGAGGGTCTCCTACAATGAGCAGTTCTTC.

This rearrangement joins TRBV7-8 to TRBJ1-5; TRBD1 matches at 7 bases. Trimming cost V 5 bases and J 5 bases; bases outside gene matches: 12. CDR1 and CDR2 from the germline V gene are SGHVS and FQNEAQ. This CDR3 is built from 16 residues. As DNA, the CDR3 is TGTGCCAGCAGCCCAACAAGGACAGGTGTTTATCAGCCCCAGCATTTT. This codes for CASSPTRTGVYQPQHF.

The chain carries TRBV5-1 and TRBJ2-3; 7 nucleotides align to TRBD2. CDR1 and CDR2 (germline): SGHRS, YFSETQ. V lost 7 bases, J lost 3 bases, and 8 bases stayed unmatched. The CDR3 is made up of 14 amino acids. The CDR3 DNA reads as TGCGCCAGCCGTGCGGGAGAGAGGACAGATACGCAGTATTTT. This gives the protein CASRAGERTDTQYF.

This clone was recorded once. For the CDR3, the DNA is TGTGCGACGGGGGTAACTAATGAAAAACTGTTTTTT. This sequence encodes CATGVTNEKLFF. The rearrangement links TRBV6-5 to TRBJ1-4; possibly TRBD1 for D (5 bases). CDR3 size: 12 residues. Per germline, CDR1 MNHEY and CDR2 SVGAGI.